Below, one T cell receptor (beta chain) is given with its context. This clone has more than one count but fewer than ten. It lacks a known antigen. Base qualities are missing; no much larger clone stands one base away. The sample comes from a study of blood T cell repertoires in COVID-19 (dated by TCRdb to the early 2020s). Some background on the complete study: Collaborator samples came from the United States, Italy and Spain and covered acute and convalescent phases of COVID-19. The prospective study material was composed of cDNA or gDNA derived from T cells, B-cell-depleted T cells, or PBMCs. A de-identified subject ID, COVID-19 status, age in years and sex were almost always included in the sample metadata. A freely available public database, intended as a resource for researchers studying the immune response to SARS-CoV-2, is where the repertoires were released. The dataset comprised deeply sampled blood TCRbeta repertoires from subjects exposed to, actively infected with, or recovered from COVID-19. The samples were drawn from two sources: the first 160 participants of the ongoing ImmuneRACE study, and over 950 subjects contributed by 6 global collaborators. Where available, HLA class I and class II types were obtained from metadata supplied by the sample provider rather than from assay-based typing. General study outcomes and caveats: Clinical and demographic metadata were provided uncurated, with the amount varying by source and participant.

TCRbeta CDR3 regions were amplified from genomic DNA by means of the immunoSEQ Assay, a bias-controlled multiplex PCR. The original pipeline was this. The number of nucleated cells in each sample was estimated by amplification of reference gene primers within the assay. To quantify the absolute abundance of each unique TCRbeta CDR3 rearrangement, sequence reads were collapsed and filtered. For each sample, productive Simpson clonality was calculated as the square root of Simpson's diversity index over productive rearrangements. TCRdb stores this immuneACCESS table with in-frame sequences only. Part of the clones is absent; in the studies checked, under half of the shortfall reflects unresolved V genes, and no reason is known for the rest. V and J calls and clone size follow that table, whereas D and trimming were derived from the DNA. The sample table shows about 240,000 clones, and approximately 90% are seen once. The ten largest clones add up to approximately 4.2% of the sample.

From the germline V gene, CDR1 is MRHNA and CDR2 is SNTAGT. The CDR3 spans 15 residues, from the cysteine through the phenylalanine. The only DNA kept is the CDR3, 45 bases in frame from the first base. At the junction V is shortened by 5 bases and J by 5 bases; bases outside the gene matches: 7. In the prospective study, participants were roughly 18 to 95 years old, resided in 24 geographic areas of the United States, and were enrolled through a virtual design. In the prospective study, cohorts were assigned on the basis of participant-reported clinical history obtained from a screening survey and a study questionnaire. Recovered participants in ImmuneRACE Cohort 3 were defined by two consecutive negative NP/OP PCR tests, clearance by a healthcare professional, or resolution of symptoms. In the prospective study, whole blood, serum and a nasopharyngeal or oropharyngeal swab were collected from each participant by mobile phlebotomists. Over a roughly 2-month period, participants in the prospective study had the option of providing additional blood draws and questionnaires. Prospective study blood samples were shipped either frozen or at room temperature before DNA extraction.

Sequencing was performed on PBMCs or T cells enriched from blood (not recorded which). The chain is encoded by TRBV6-4 joined to TRBJ2-1; 9 central bases correspond to TRBD2. The receptor comes from a woman aged 25 to 39 who had recovered from COVID-19. The nucleotide sequence is TGTGCCAGCAGTCCCGAGGCGGGAGGGAACAATGAGCAGTTCTTC. Its protein product is CASSPEAGGNNEQFF.